The clone carrying this T cell receptor (beta chain) has just one count. Its specificity is not known. The data belong to a study of T cell repertoires in cytomegalovirus infection. About the study: Evidence of both CMV infection and a matching HLA type came from public TCR beta signatures. Study-wide findings and caveats: Summed frequency of public TCR beta families distinguished CMV carriers with the relevant HLA. Dominating the ex vivo response were TCR beta clonotypes that were CMV-specific and HLA-C-restricted.

Trimming shortened V by 2 bases and J by 2 bases, and 11 bases separated the two germline ends. Germline V lookup: CDR1 MNHEY, CDR2 SVGAGI. The CDR3 extends over 15 amino acids. TCRdb independently ran MiXCR on the reads; one entry per CDR3 protein. The table records 160,000 or so distinct CDR3 sequences, less than 25% of them present only once. This receptor was obtained from a human donor in good health (CMV status not recorded). Some clones in this sample may be carry-over from other donors' samples. Sequencing was carried out using PBMCs. This sequence joins TRBV6-5 and TRBJ2-3; D not resolved. The CDR3, as DNA: TGTGCCAGCAGTTACGATCCATGGTCCACAGATACGCAGTATTTT. Its protein product is CASSYDPWSTDTQYF.